These T cell receptor beta chains were read from a single sample in a study of T cells after yellow fever vaccination. TCRdb reprocessed the 5' RACE reads with MiXCR, giving one entry per CDR3 protein. The sample lists hundreds of thousands of distinct CDR3 sequences; 11% were seen once. The specimen comprised PBMCs, sampled on the day of the first yellow fever vaccination. These receptors were collected from a man aged 18 to 29 who received the YFV17D yellow fever vaccine. CDR3s include the opening cysteine and the closing phenylalanine or tryptophan. A D gene is named only where the DNA matches it firmly. Clone size is given for some rows only: seen once, a few or many times, or a class if the clone is expanded.

V gene: TRBV5-6
D gene: .
clone size: once
J gene: TRBJ1-6
CDR3 protein: CASSLQGRNSPLHF
CDR3 DNA: TGTGCCAGCAGCTTGCAGGGGAGGAATTCACCCCTCCACTTT

V gene: TRBV12-3/TRBV12-4
D gene: .
clone size: .
J gene: TRBJ1-2
CDR3 protein: CASSPVPTGGYTF
CDR3 DNA: TGTGCCAGCAGTCCAGTCCCCACAGGCGGCTACACCTTC

V gene: TRBV20-1
D gene: TRBD1
clone size: few
J gene: TRBJ2-5
CDR3 protein: CSAGDRGRRLGETQYF
CDR3 DNA: TGCAGTGCGGGGGACAGGGGTAGGAGGTTGGGAGAGACCCAGTACTTC

V gene: TRBV23-1
D gene: .
clone size: few
J gene: TRBJ1-5
CDR3 protein: CASSPRTRPQHF
CDR3 DNA: TGCGCCAGCAGTCCGAGAACCCGGCCCCAGCATTTT

V gene: TRBV4-2
D gene: .
clone size: few
J gene: TRBJ1-4
CDR3 protein: CASSQEVRGWEKLFF
CDR3 DNA: TGTGCCAGCAGCCAAGAGGTCAGGGGTTGGGAAAAACTGTTTTTT

V gene: TRBV7-9
D gene: .
clone size: many
J gene: TRBJ1-1
CDR3 protein: CASSSAGVTEAFF
CDR3 DNA: TGTGCCAGCAGCTCCGCAGGGGTCACTGAAGCTTTCTTT

V gene: TRBV18
D gene: TRBD2
clone size: few
J gene: TRBJ2-3
CDR3 protein: CASSPMGTSGTDTQYF
CDR3 DNA: TGTGCCAGCTCACCAATGGGGACTAGCGGAACAGATACGCAGTATTTT

V gene: TRBV7-2
D gene: .
clone size: .
J gene: TRBJ1-2
CDR3 protein: CASSFTQDLRGYTF
CDR3 DNA: TGTGCCAGCAGCTTCACCCAGGACCTCCGGGGCTACACCTTC

V gene: TRBV6-6
D gene: .
clone size: .
J gene: TRBJ2-5
CDR3 protein: CASSWWVETQYF
CDR3 DNA: TGTGCCAGCAGTTGGTGGGTAGAGACCCAGTACTTC

V gene: TRBV7-2
D gene: .
clone size: few
J gene: TRBJ2-3
CDR3 protein: CASSLYVDTQYF
CDR3 DNA: TGTGCCAGCAGCTTATATGTAGATACGCAGTATTTT

V gene: TRBV18
D gene: .
clone size: .
J gene: TRBJ1-6
CDR3 protein: CASSPPGTKNSPLHF
CDR3 DNA: TGTGCCAGCTCACCGCCCGGGACAAAAAATTCACCCCTCCACTTT

V gene: TRBV6-5
D gene: TRBD1
clone size: .
J gene: TRBJ2-3
CDR3 protein: CASSSFGQGRSDTQYF
CDR3 DNA: TGTGCCAGCAGTTCCTTCGGACAGGGGCGCTCAGATACGCAGTATTTT

V gene: TRBV24-1
D gene: .
clone size: .
J gene: TRBJ1-5
CDR3 protein: CATSEQGLGNQPQHF
CDR3 DNA: TGTGCCACCAGTGAGCAGGGGCTGGGCAATCAGCCCCAGCATTTT

V gene: TRBV5-1
D gene: .
clone size: few
J gene: TRBJ1-1
CDR3 protein: CASAGTSNTEAFF
CDR3 DNA: TGCGCCAGCGCCGGGACGTCGAACACTGAAGCTTTCTTT

V gene: TRBV20-1
D gene: .
clone size: few
J gene: TRBJ2-1
CDR3 protein: CSAGGLAGTYNEQFF
CDR3 DNA: TGCAGTGCTGGGGGGCTAGCCGGCACCTACAATGAGCAGTTCTTC

V gene: TRBV7-3
D gene: .
clone size: few
J gene: TRBJ2-5
CDR3 protein: CASSLQGGQETQYF
CDR3 DNA: TGTGCCAGCAGCTTACAGGGCGGTCAAGAGACCCAGTACTTC

V gene: TRBV18
D gene: TRBD1
clone size: .
J gene: TRBJ1-2
CDR3 protein: CASSTRDSYNYGYTF
CDR3 DNA: TGTGCCAGCTCCACCCGGGACAGCTATAACTATGGCTACACCTTC

V gene: TRBV3-1
D gene: .
clone size: many
J gene: TRBJ1-2
CDR3 protein: CASSQINYGYTF
CDR3 DNA: TGTGCCAGCAGCCAAATAAACTATGGCTACACCTTC

V gene: TRBV5-1
D gene: .
clone size: .
J gene: TRBJ1-5
CDR3 protein: CASSLRRRLLLNQPQHF
CDR3 DNA: TGCGCCAGCAGTCTCCGGAGGAGACTCCTACTCAATCAGCCCCAGCATTTT

V gene: TRBV12-3/TRBV12-4
D gene: .
clone size: few
J gene: TRBJ1-5
CDR3 protein: CASTLFGGNQPQHF
CDR3 DNA: TGTGCCAGCACCCTTTTCGGGGGCAATCAGCCCCAGCATTTT

V gene: TRBV29-1
D gene: .
clone size: many
J gene: TRBJ2-2
CDR3 protein: CSVEDPFNGGTVSTGELFF
CDR3 DNA: TGCAGCGTTGAAGATCCATTTAACGGAGGGACAGTAAGCACCGGGGAGCTGTTTTTT

V gene: TRBV20-1
D gene: .
clone size: few
J gene: TRBJ1-6
CDR3 protein: CSARSVESSPLHF
CDR3 DNA: TGCAGTGCTAGAAGCGTTGAGAGTTCACCCCTCCACTTT

V gene: TRBV4-1
D gene: TRBD2
clone size: .
J gene: TRBJ2-1
CDR3 protein: CASSQAGGAWNEQFF
CDR3 DNA: TGCGCCAGCAGCCAAGCGGGGGGAGCCTGGAATGAGCAGTTCTTC

V gene: TRBV12-3/TRBV12-4
D gene: .
clone size: few
J gene: TRBJ2-1
CDR3 protein: CASSPLPSYNEQFF
CDR3 DNA: TGTGCCAGCAGTCCTCTCCCCAGTTACAATGAGCAGTTCTTC

V gene: TRBV10-3
D gene: .
clone size: few
J gene: TRBJ2-2
CDR3 protein: CAISGGQWYGELFF
CDR3 DNA: TGTGCCATCAGTGGGGGACAATGGTACGGGGAGCTGTTTTTT

V gene: TRBV7-8
D gene: TRBD2
clone size: many
J gene: TRBJ2-5
CDR3 protein: CASSLRLAGTQETQYF
CDR3 DNA: TGTGCCAGCAGCTTACGACTAGCGGGGACTCAGGAGACCCAGTACTTC

V gene: TRBV10-2
D gene: TRBD2
clone size: few
J gene: TRBJ2-5
CDR3 protein: CASSVRGSGGSQETQYF
CDR3 DNA: TGCGCCAGCAGTGTAAGGGGGAGCGGGGGGTCACAAGAGACCCAGTACTTC

V gene: TRBV4-2
D gene: TRBD2
clone size: few
J gene: TRBJ2-7
CDR3 protein: CASSQEYSGGKSQYEQYF
CDR3 DNA: TGTGCCAGCAGCCAAGAATACAGCGGGGGGAAGTCCCAGTACGAGCAGTACTTC

V gene: TRBV7-2
D gene: .
clone size: many
J gene: TRBJ2-1
CDR3 protein: CASSTTQGIHEQFF
CDR3 DNA: TGTGCCAGCAGCACGACCCAGGGGATTCATGAGCAGTTCTTC

V gene: TRBV5-1
D gene: .
clone size: .
J gene: TRBJ2-1
CDR3 protein: CASRRRGYNEQFF
CDR3 DNA: TGCGCCAGCCGCCGAAGGGGGTACAATGAGCAGTTCTTC

V gene: TRBV10-3
D gene: .
clone size: few
J gene: TRBJ2-5
CDR3 protein: CAIRPPGGAETQYF
CDR3 DNA: TGTGCCATCAGGCCCCCGGGGGGCGCGGAGACCCAGTACTTC

V gene: TRBV6-5
D gene: .
clone size: many
J gene: TRBJ2-7
CDR3 protein: CASSPGFPYEQYF
CDR3 DNA: TGTGCCAGCAGTCCGGGATTCCCCTACGAGCAGTACTTC

V gene: TRBV5-6
D gene: TRBD1
clone size: few
J gene: TRBJ1-1
CDR3 protein: CASSFAGGRNTEAFF
CDR3 DNA: TGTGCCAGCAGCTTCGCAGGGGGGAGGAACACTGAAGCTTTCTTT

V gene: TRBV28
D gene: .
clone size: few
J gene: TRBJ1-2
CDR3 protein: CASSFAPGQSLYGYTF
CDR3 DNA: TGTGCCAGCAGTTTCGCCCCGGGACAAAGTCTATATGGCTACACCTTC

V gene: TRBV12-3/TRBV12-4
D gene: .
clone size: few
J gene: TRBJ2-3
CDR3 protein: CASGRLLRGTDTQYF
CDR3 DNA: TGTGCCAGCGGACGACTCCTGCGGGGCACAGATACGCAGTATTTT

V gene: TRBV12-3/TRBV12-4
D gene: .
clone size: many
J gene: TRBJ1-6
CDR3 protein: CASSTQNSPLHF
CDR3 DNA: TGTGCCAGCAGTACCCAGAATTCACCCCTCCACTTT

V gene: TRBV6-6
D gene: .
clone size: many
J gene: TRBJ2-1
CDR3 protein: CASSSDSHNEQFF
CDR3 DNA: TGTGCCAGCAGTTCGGACAGCCACAATGAGCAGTTCTTC

V gene: TRBV6-6
D gene: .
clone size: few
J gene: TRBJ1-2
CDR3 protein: CASRGGGYGYTF
CDR3 DNA: TGTGCCAGCAGAGGGGGGGGCTATGGCTACACCTTC

V gene: TRBV12-3/TRBV12-4
D gene: .
clone size: .
J gene: TRBJ2-1
CDR3 protein: CASSLRAEQFF
CDR3 DNA: TGTGCCAGCAGTTTACGGGCCGAGCAGTTCTTC

V gene: TRBV5-1
D gene: .
clone size: .
J gene: TRBJ1-1
CDR3 protein: CASSYGEVGTEAFF
CDR3 DNA: TGCGCCAGCAGCTATGGGGAGGTAGGGACTGAAGCTTTCTTT

V gene: TRBV3-1
D gene: .
clone size: few
J gene: TRBJ1-3
CDR3 protein: CASSQESSSGNTIYF
CDR3 DNA: TGTGCCAGCAGCCAAGAATCGAGCTCTGGAAACACCATATATTTT

V gene: TRBV20-1
D gene: TRBD1
clone size: .
J gene: TRBJ2-3
CDR3 protein: CSARWDRGTDTQYF
CDR3 DNA: TGCAGTGCTAGATGGGACAGGGGAACAGATACGCAGTATTTT

V gene: TRBV14
D gene: TRBD1
clone size: few
J gene: TRBJ1-2
CDR3 protein: CASSQDRGTVGYGYTF
CDR3 DNA: TGTGCCAGCAGCCAAGATCGGGGGACAGTGGGGTATGGCTACACCTTC

V gene: TRBV4-1
D gene: .
clone size: few
J gene: TRBJ1-2
CDR3 protein: CASSQSPGPNYGYTF
CDR3 DNA: TGCGCCAGCAGCCAATCCCCCGGGCCTAACTATGGCTACACCTTC

V gene: TRBV3-1
D gene: .
clone size: few
J gene: TRBJ2-1
CDR3 protein: CASSSWDFFLNEQFF
CDR3 DNA: TGTGCCAGCAGCTCCTGGGACTTTTTTCTTAATGAGCAGTTCTTC

V gene: TRBV9
D gene: .
clone size: few
J gene: TRBJ2-2
CDR3 protein: CASSVLHANTGELFF
CDR3 DNA: TGTGCCAGCAGCGTTTTACATGCGAACACCGGGGAGCTGTTTTTT